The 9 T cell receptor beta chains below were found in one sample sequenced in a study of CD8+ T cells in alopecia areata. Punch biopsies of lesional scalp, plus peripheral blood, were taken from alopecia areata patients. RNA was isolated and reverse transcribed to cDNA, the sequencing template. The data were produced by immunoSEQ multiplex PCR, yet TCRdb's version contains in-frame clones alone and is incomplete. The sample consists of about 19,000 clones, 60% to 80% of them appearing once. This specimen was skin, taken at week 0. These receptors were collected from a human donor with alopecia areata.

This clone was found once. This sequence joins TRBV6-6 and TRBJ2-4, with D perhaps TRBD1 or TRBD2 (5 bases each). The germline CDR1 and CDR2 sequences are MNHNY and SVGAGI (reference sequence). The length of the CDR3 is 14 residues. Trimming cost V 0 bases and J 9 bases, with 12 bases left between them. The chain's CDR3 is CASSYSGPGSIQYF. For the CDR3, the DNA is TGTGCCAGCAGTTACTCGGGTCCAGGGAGCATTCAGTACTTC.

The CDR3 nucleotides read TGTGCCAGCAGTGACAGGTTCACAGATACGCAGTATTTT. Protein sequence: CASSDRFTDTQYF. The chain uses TRBV6-5 and TRBJ2-3; TRBD1 might be the D (6 bases). V was shortened by 5 bases and J by 2 bases, with 8 bases between the two germline ends. The CDR3 runs to 13 residues. CDR1 is MNHEY and CDR2 is SVGAGI in the germline V gene.

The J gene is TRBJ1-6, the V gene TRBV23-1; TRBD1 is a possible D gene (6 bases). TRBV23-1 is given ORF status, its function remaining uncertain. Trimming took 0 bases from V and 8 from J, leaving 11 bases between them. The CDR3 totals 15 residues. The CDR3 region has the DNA TGCGCCAGCAGTCAATCGGGGGGGCGTGATTCACCCCTCCACTTT. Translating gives CASSQSGGRDSPLHF.

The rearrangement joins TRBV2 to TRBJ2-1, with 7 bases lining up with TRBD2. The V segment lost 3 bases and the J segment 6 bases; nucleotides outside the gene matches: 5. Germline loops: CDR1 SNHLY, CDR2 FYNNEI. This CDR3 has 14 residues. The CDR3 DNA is TGTGCCAGCAGTGAGGGCGGGGGAATCAATGAGCAGTTCTTC. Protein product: CASSEGGGINEQFF.

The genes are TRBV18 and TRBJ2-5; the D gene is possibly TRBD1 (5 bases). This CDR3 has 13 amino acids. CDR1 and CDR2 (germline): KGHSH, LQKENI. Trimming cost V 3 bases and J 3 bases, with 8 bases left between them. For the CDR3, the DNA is TGTGCCAGCTCACCGGGGCTAGAAGAGACCCAGTACTTC. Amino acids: CASSPGLEETQYF.

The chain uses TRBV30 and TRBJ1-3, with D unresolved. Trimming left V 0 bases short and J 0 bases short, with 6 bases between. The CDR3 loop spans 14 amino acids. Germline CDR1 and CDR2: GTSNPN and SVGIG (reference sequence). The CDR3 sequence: CAWSVHVSGNTIYF. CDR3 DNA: TGTGCCTGGAGTGTACACGTCTCTGGAAACACCATATATTTT.

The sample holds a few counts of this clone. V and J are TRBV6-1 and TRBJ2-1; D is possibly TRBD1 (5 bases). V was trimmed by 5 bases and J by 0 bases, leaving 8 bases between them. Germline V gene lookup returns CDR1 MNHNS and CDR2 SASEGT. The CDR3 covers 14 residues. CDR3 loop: CASSWQGSYNEQFF. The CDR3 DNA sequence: TGTGCCAGCAGTTGGCAGGGCTCCTACAATGAGCAGTTCTTC.

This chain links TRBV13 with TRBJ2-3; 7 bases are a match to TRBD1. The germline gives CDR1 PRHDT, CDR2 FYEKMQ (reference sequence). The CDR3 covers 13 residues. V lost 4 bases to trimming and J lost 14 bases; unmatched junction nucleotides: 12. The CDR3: CASSSTLDRVGYF. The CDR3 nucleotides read TGTGCCAGCAGCTCGACCCTCGACAGGGTGGGGTATTTT.

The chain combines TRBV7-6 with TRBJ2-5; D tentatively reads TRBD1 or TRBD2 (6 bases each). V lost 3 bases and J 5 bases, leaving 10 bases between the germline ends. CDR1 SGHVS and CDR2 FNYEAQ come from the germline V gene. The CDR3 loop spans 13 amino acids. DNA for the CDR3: TGTGCCAGCAGCTTCGGGGGCCGGGAGACCCAGTACTTC. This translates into CASSFGGRETQYF.